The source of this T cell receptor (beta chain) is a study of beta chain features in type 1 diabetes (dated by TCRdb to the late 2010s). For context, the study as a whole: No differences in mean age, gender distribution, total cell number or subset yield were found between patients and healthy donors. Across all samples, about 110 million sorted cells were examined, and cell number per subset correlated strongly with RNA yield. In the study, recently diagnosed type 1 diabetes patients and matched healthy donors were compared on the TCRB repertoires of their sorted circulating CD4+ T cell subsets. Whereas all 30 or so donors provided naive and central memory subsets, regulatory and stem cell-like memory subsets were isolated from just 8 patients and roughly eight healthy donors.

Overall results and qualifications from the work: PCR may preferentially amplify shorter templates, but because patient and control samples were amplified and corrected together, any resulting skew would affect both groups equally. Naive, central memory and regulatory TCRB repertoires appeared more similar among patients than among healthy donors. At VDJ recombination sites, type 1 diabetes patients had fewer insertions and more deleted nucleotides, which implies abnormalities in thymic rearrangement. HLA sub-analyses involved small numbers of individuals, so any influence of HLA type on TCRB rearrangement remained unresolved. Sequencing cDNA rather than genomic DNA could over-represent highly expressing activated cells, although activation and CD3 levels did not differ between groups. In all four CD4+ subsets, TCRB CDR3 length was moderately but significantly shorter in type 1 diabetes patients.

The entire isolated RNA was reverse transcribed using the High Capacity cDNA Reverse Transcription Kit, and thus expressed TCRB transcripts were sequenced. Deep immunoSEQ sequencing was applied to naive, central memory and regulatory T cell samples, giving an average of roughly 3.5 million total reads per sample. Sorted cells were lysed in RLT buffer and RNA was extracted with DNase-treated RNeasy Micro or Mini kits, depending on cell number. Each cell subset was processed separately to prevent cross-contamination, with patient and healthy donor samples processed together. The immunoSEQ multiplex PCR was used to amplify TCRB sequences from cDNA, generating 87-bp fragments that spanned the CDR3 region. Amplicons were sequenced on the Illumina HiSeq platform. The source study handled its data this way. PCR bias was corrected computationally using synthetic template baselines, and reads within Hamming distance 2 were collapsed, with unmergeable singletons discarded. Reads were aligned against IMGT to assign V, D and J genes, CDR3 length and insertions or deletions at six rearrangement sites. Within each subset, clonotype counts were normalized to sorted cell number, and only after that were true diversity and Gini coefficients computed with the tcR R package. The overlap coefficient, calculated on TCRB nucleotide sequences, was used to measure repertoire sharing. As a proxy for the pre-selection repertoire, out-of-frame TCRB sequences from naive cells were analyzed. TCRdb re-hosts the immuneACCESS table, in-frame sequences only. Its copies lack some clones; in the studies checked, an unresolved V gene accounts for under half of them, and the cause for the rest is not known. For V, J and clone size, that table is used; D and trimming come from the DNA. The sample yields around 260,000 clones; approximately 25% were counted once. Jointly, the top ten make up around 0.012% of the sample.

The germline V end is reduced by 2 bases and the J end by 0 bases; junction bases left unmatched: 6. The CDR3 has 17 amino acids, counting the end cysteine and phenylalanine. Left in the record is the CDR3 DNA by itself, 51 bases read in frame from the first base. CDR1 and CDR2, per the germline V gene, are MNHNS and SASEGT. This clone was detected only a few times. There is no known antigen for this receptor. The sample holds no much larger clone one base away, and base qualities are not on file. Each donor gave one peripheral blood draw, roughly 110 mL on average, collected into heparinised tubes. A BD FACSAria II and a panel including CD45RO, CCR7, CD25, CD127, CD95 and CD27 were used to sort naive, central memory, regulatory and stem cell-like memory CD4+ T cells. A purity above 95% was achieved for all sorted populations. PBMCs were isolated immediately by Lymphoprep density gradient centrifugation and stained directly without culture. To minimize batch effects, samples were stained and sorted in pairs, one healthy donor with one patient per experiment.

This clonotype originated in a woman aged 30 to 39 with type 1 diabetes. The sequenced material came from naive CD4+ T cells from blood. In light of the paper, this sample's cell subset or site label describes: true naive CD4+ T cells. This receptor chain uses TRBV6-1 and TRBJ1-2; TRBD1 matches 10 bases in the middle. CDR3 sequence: CASSELGQGVTNYGYTF. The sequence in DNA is TGTGCCAGCAGTGAACTTGGACAGGGGGTAACTAACTATGGCTACACCTTC.